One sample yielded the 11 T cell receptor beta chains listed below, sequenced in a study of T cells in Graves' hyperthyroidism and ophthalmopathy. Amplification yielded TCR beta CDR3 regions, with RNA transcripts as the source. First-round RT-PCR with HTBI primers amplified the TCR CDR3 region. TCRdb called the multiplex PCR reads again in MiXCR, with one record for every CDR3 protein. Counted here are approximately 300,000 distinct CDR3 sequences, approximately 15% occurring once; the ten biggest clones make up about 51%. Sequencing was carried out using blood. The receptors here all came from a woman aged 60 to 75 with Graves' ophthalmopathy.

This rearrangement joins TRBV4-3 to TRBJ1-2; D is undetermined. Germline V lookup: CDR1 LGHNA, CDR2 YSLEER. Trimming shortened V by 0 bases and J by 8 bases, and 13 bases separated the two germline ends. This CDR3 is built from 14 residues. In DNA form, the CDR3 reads TGCGCCAGCAGCCAAGACACAACCTCGGGAGGCTACACCTTC. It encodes CASSQDTTSGGYTF.

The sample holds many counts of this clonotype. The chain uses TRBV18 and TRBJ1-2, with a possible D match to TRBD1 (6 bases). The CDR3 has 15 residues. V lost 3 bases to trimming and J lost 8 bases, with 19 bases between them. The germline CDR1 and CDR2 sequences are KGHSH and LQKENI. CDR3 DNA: TGTGCCAGCTCACCCGCTCCAGGGGCAGTAGGGGGCTACACCTTC. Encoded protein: CASSPAPGAVGGYTF.

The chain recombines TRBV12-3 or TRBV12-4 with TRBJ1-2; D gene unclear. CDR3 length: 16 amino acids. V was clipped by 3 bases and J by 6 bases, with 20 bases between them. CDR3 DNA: TGTGCCAGCAGTTTGGAGGGCAGACGAGGGAAGGATGGCTACACCTTC. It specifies CASSLEGRRGKDGYTF.

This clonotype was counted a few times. For the CDR3, the DNA is TGTGCCAGCAGTGGAGCGACAGGGATTGAAAGCAATCAGCCCCAGCATTTT. It is translated as CASSGATGIESNQPQHF. The V and J genes are TRBV2 and TRBJ1-5, with 7 nucleotides matching TRBD1. With 4 bases clipped from V and 1 base from J, the junction kept 10 bases outside the gene matches. The V gene's germline CDR1 is SNHLY and CDR2 FYNNEI. The CDR3 contains 17 residues.

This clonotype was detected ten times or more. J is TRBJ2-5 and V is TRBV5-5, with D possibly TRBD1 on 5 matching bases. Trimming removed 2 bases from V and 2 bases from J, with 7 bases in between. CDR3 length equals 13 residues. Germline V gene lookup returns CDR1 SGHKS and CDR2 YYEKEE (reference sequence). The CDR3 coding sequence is TGTGCCAGCAGCTTACAGGAACAAGAGACCCAGTACTTC. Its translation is CASSLQEQETQYF.

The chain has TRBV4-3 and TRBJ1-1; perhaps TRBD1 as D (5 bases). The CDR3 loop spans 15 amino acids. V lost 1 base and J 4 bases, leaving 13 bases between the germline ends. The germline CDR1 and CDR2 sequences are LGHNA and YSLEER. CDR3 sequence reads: CASSQVIRDSTEAFF. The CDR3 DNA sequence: TGCGCCAGCAGCCAAGTGATCAGGGACTCCACTGAAGCTTTCTTT.

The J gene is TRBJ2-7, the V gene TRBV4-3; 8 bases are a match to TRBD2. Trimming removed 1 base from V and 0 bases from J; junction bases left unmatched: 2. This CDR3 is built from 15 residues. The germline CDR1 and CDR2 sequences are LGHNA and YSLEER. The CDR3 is CASSQVAGSSYEQYF. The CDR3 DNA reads TGCGCCAGCAGCCAAGTAGCGGGAAGCTCCTACGAGCAGTACTTC.

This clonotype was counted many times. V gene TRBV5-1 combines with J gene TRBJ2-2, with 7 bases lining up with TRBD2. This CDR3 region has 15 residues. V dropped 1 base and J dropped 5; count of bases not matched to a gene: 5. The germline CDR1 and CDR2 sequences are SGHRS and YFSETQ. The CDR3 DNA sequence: TGCGCCAGCAGCTTGTTTGCGGGAGCGACCGGGGAGCTGTTTTTT. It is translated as CASSLFAGATGELFF.

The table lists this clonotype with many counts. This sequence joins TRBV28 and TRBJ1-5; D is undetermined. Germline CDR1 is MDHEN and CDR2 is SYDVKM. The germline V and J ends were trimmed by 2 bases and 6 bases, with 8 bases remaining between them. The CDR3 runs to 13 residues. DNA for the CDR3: TGTGCCAGCAGTTTAGAATTGGGTCAGCCCCAGCATTTT. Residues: CASSLELGQPQHF.

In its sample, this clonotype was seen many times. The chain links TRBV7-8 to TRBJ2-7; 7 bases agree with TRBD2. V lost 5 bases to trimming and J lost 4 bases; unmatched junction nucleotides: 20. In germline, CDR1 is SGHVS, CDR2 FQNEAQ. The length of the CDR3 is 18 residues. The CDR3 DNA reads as TGTGCCAGCAGCCGCAGGACGGGGGAAGCGGGGCTCGAATACGAGCAGTACTTC. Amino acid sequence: CASSRRTGEAGLEYEQYF.

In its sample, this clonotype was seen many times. This CDR3 is CSGLSGSYNEQFF. The CDR3 DNA follows: TGCAGTGGACTTAGCGGCTCCTACAATGAGCAGTTCTTC. The chain joins TRBV20-1 to TRBJ2-1; D possibly corresponds to TRBD2 (6 bases). CDR3 size: 13 residues. V gave up 7 bases and J gave up 0 bases, with 10 bases separating them. Germline CDR1 is DFQATT and CDR2 is SNEGSKA (reference sequence).